The clone carrying this T cell receptor beta chain showed up many times. Its antigen is still unknown. The CDR3 contains 15 residues. The V end was cut by 2 bases, the J end by 2 bases, with 13 bases between. Per the germline V gene, CDR1 is DFQATT and CDR2 is SNEGSKA (reference sequence). This specimen belongs to a study of breast tumors, draining lymph nodes, adjacent tissues. Findings of the study overall: Most tumor T cells seemingly derive from lymph node, then expand in tumor. Compared with lymph nodes, tumors were less diverse; compared with nontumor tissue, more. Data only fit, rather than demonstrated, lymph node origin of most tumor T cells. Compared with basal-like, luminal-like tumors shared significantly more repertoire with nontumor tissue.

MiXCR, run by TCRdb on the multiplex PCR reads, gives a single entry per CDR3 protein. The sample shows approximately 60,000 distinct CDR3 sequences, 45% to 60% of them seen only once. The chain carries TRBV20-1 and TRBJ1-5; D unclear. The specimen was breast tumor tissue. The clonotype was recovered from a female donor with breast cancer. Some clones in this sample may be carry-over from other donors' samples. The CDR3 DNA follows: TGCAGTGCTAGACCGCCGATCGTGGGCAATCAGCCCCAGCATTTT. Protein: CSARPPIVGNQPQHF.